This is a list of T cell receptor beta chains from one sample in a study of identical twins. TCRdb analysed the 5' RACE reads with MiXCR anew, one entry per CDR3 protein. The sample records approximately 410,000 distinct CDR3 sequences, roughly 20% being singletons. Sequenced: naive T cells sorted from blood. These receptors all come from a man aged 50-59 years in good health. Both conserved end residues are part of each CDR3. The D gene is left open where the match is weak. Where a row states a size, it is once, few, many or the class of an expanded clone; other rows omit it.

v_call	cdr3_length	d_call	clone_size	j_call	cdr3_nt	cdr3_aa
TRBV29-1	13	TRBD1	.	TRBJ2-7	TGCAGCGTTGAATGGGGACAGGGTTACGAGCAGTACTTC	CSVEWGQGYEQYF
TRBV7-9	17	.	.	TRBJ2-2	TGTGCCAGCAGCCCTCCTGGACTAACCGCGAACACCGGGGAGCTGTTTTTT	CASSPPGLTANTGELFF
TRBV7-7	16	TRBD2	.	TRBJ2-7	TGTGCCAGCGGCTCTGGACTAGCGGGAGCCCTCTACGAGCAGTACTTC	CASGSGLAGALYEQYF
TRBV15	14	TRBD2	.	TRBJ2-7	TGTGCCACCAGCACTTTAGCGGGGGCCTACGAGCAGTACTTC	CATSTLAGAYEQYF
TRBV5-6	12	.	many	TRBJ1-2	TGTGCCAGCAGCTTGAGGAGGTTTGGCTACACCTTC	CASSLRRFGYTF
TRBV6-4	15	TRBD2	.	TRBJ2-7	TGTGCCAGCAGTGAACTAGCGGATGAAATCTACGAGCAGTACTTC	CASSELADEIYEQYF
TRBV30	13	.	few	TRBJ1-1	TGTGCCTGGAACTTCTTACGGCACACTGAAGCTTTCTTT	CAWNFLRHTEAFF
TRBV15	15	.	.	TRBJ1-1	TGTGCCACCAGCGGAGATTTGGCGGAGAACACTGAAGCTTTCTTT	CATSGDLAENTEAFF
TRBV5-1	15	.	.	TRBJ2-7	TGCGCCAGCAGCCCCGGGTCGGACTCCATATCCGAGCAGTACTTC	CASSPGSDSISEQYF
TRBV4-1	15	.	once	TRBJ1-3	TGCGCCAGCAGCCTTCGGGCGGTCTCTGGAAACACCATATATTTT	CASSLRAVSGNTIYF
TRBV15	14	.	many	TRBJ2-2	TGTGCCACCAGCAGGAGGATGAACACCGGGGAGCTGTTTTTT	CATSRRMNTGELFF
TRBV4-2	14	TRBD1	once	TRBJ2-3	TGTGCCAGCAGCCAAGTGGGACAGACAGATACGCAGTATTTT	CASSQVGQTDTQYF
TRBV4-3	16	TRBD1	.	TRBJ2-3	TGCGCCAGCAGCCAAGCACAGGGGCCTGACACAGATACGCAGTATTTT	CASSQAQGPDTDTQYF
TRBV6-5	17	.	.	TRBJ1-3	TGTGCCAGCAGTTACTCGTCCGCTGGCCTTGGAGGAAACACCATATATTTT	CASSYSSAGLGGNTIYF
TRBV28	16	.	many	TRBJ2-7	TGTGCCAGCAGTTCTCTACCCCTTTCGACAGCCTACGAGCAGTACTTC	CASSSLPLSTAYEQYF
TRBV6-1	15	TRBD1	many	TRBJ1-1	TGTGCCAGCAGTGGACAGGGAATAGGCAACACTGAAGCTTTCTTT	CASSGQGIGNTEAFF
TRBV20-1	16	TRBD2	few	TRBJ2-3	TGCAGTGCTAGCCAAAGCAGCGGGACCCGCACAGATACGCAGTATTTT	CSASQSSGTRTDTQYF
TRBV10-2	14	TRBD1	few	TRBJ1-5	TGCGCCAGCGCCGAGACAGGGGGCGGACAGCCCCAGCATTTT	CASAETGGGQPQHF
TRBV10-1	16	.	few	TRBJ2-4	TGCGCCAGCAGTGAAGGGAGGAACTTAGCCAAAAACATTCAGTACTTC	CASSEGRNLAKNIQYF
TRBV10-3	16	TRBD2	few	TRBJ2-3	TGTGCCATCAGTTGGGAGCGGGAGGTCTCATTGGATACGCAGTATTTT	CAISWEREVSLDTQYF
TRBV20-1	16	TRBD2	few	TRBJ2-3	TGCAGTGCTAGCCCTGGGTCTAGCGGGAACGGAGATACGCAGTATTTT	CSASPGSSGNGDTQYF
TRBV19	14	TRBD2	.	TRBJ2-1	TGTGCCAGTAGTGCTAGCGGGAGGGTACTCAAGCAGTTCTTC	CASSASGRVLKQFF
TRBV9	16	.	.	TRBJ2-6	TGTGCCAGCAGTACTGACAGCTATCTTGGGGCCAACGTCCTGACTTTC	CASSTDSYLGANVLTF
TRBV6-5	17	TRBD2	few	TRBJ2-7	TGTGCCAGCAGTTACTCGGCACTAGCGGGAGAATCCTACGAGCAGTACTTC	CASSYSALAGESYEQYF
TRBV19	15	.	.	TRBJ2-1	TGTGCCAGTAACGCGGGGCCCGCGGATCACAATGAGCAGTTCTTC	CASNAGPADHNEQFF
TRBV7-8	15	TRBD1	.	TRBJ1-4	TGTGCCAGCAGCCCCTACAGGGGGCCCAATGAAAAACTGTTTTTT	CASSPYRGPNEKLFF
TRBV4-3	19	TRBD2	few	TRBJ2-3	TGCGCCAGCAGCCAAGAGGTCCCTGGACTAGCGGGGTCGTCAGATACGCAGTATTTT	CASSQEVPGLAGSSDTQYF
TRBV24-1	11	.	few	TRBJ2-3	TGTGCCACCACCGACCGGGATACGCAGTATTTT	CATTDRDTQYF
TRBV4-3	14	.	.	TRBJ1-4	TGCGCCAGCAGCCAAGATTTCCTGAAGGAAAAACTGTTTTTT	CASSQDFLKEKLFF
TRBV4-1	13	.	.	TRBJ1-5	TGCGCCAGCAGCCAAGCGGCCAATCAGCCCCAGCATTTT	CASSQAANQPQHF
TRBV5-1	16	TRBD1	once	TRBJ2-5	TGCGCCAGCAGCGAGGACAGGGGAACGTACCAAGAGACCCAGTACTTC	CASSEDRGTYQETQYF
TRBV28	14	TRBD2	few	TRBJ2-7	TGTGCCAGCAGCACCCACGGACTAGCGGGCGAGCAGTACTTC	CASSTHGLAGEQYF
TRBV12-3/TRBV12-4	11	.	many	TRBJ2-1	TGTGCCAGCAGCTCTCTGGGGTGGCAGTTCTTC	CASSSLGWQFF
TRBV20-1	14	.	.	TRBJ2-5	TGCAGTGCTAGAGAGGGGCAGGCCCGAGAGACCCAGTACTTC	CSAREGQARETQYF
TRBV5-1	14	.	many	TRBJ2-5	TGTGCCAGCAGCCTAACAGGACTGGGTGAGACCCAGTACTTC	CASSLTGLGETQYF